This T cell receptor (beta chain) was captured by sequencing in a study of T-cell memory formation after mild COVID-19. TCRdb analysed the 5' RACE reads with MiXCR anew, one entry per CDR3 protein. The table lists 92,000 or so distinct CDR3 sequences, about 14% of them singletons. This CDR3 is 14 amino acids long. Per germline, CDR1 SGHRS and CDR2 YFSETQ. V shed 0 bases and J shed 5 bases, with 8 bases lying between them. The V and J genes are TRBV5-1 and TRBJ2-2; D is possibly TRBD1 (5 bases). What was sequenced was PBMCs or a T cell subset sorted from them (not recorded which). The clonotype originates from a man between 18 and 29 years old who had mild COVID-19 (a few samples of this study predate the infection). Cell type and time point are not known. The CDR3 protein is CASSLVGATGELFF. The CDR3 nucleotides are TGCGCCAGCAGCTTGGTAGGGGCGACCGGGGAGCTGTTTTTT.